The TCR beta chain described here comes from a study of blood T cells in healthy people across ages. Study-level information: Capture via template switching afforded approximately one barcoded beta molecule per two T cells.

Next came a second PCR, run for about 7 to 12 cycles, which used a sample-barcoded 5' primer along with a J-beta primer mix. TCRdb itself ran the 5' RACE reads through MiXCR, one entry per CDR3 protein. The sample has 590,000 or so distinct CDR3 sequences; about 28% are singletons. V lost 4 bases, J lost 5 bases, and 6 bases stayed unmatched. The CDR3 totals 14 residues. Germline CDR1 is LGHDT and CDR2 is YNNKEL (reference sequence). There were healthy Caucasian individuals from Russia, aged roughly 6 to 90, serving as donors. Every sample had a minimum of 6 million PBMCs isolated. RNA extraction gave at least 5.5 micrograms of total RNA per sample.

The chain joins TRBV3-1 to TRBJ1-1; 8 positions agree with TRBD1. The sequencing input was blood. The TCR comes from a woman older than 75 in good health. In nucleotides, the CDR3 is TGTGCCAGCAGCCGAGACAGGGGAAGGACTGAAGCTTTCTTT. Its translation: CASSRDRGRTEAFF. Variable domain in full (rest from reference TRBV3-1 and TRBJ1-1): DTAVSQTPKYLVTQMGNDKSIKCEQNLGHDTMYWYKQDSKKFLKIMFSYNNKELIINETVPNRFSPKSPDKAHLNLHINSLELGDSAVYFCASSRDRGRTEAFFGQGTRLTVV.